This T cell receptor (beta chain) was sequenced during a study of blood T cells in healthy people across ages. Study-level results: Greater diversity and more naive CD4+ cells were seen in long-lived donors than in aged donors. The fall in TCR beta diversity per million T cells was roughly linear with age.

A sample-barcoded 5' primer and a J-beta primer mix were used in a second PCR of roughly 7 to 11 cycles. Each cDNA molecule received a tag from a template-switch adaptor that had 12 random nucleotides. TCRdb analysed the 5' RACE reads with MiXCR anew, one entry per CDR3 protein. Among 600,000 to 800,000 distinct CDR3 sequences listed, 21% were seen once. This clonotype has only a few counts. Its matching antigen is unknown. The germline V gene has CDR1 MGHRA and CDR2 YSYEKL. V shed 1 base and J 5 bases; nucleotides not matched to a gene: 6. This CDR3 comprises 16 residues. Material: blood. The genes are TRBV4-1 and TRBJ2-3; TRBD2 agrees at 10 bases. The TCR comes from a man in his 70s in good health. The CDR3 coding sequence is TGCGCCAGCAGCCAAGGGGCTAGCGGGAGTGTAGATACGCAGTATTTT. As protein: CASSQGASGSVDTQYF.